This T cell receptor (beta chain) comes out of a study of cytomegalovirus exposure and HLA in healthy donors. Study information: Of 398 genotyped donors, more than 75% clustered with self-reported Caucasian donors.

Findings of the study overall: In vitro, three CMV-associated chains proved specific for CMV antigens. In a later analysis, productive TCRs from donors in an Asian-associated ancestry cluster reportedly carried fewer N-insertions than the cohort mean.

This CDR3 has 15 residues. Germline V gene lookup returns CDR1 MNHEY and CDR2 SMNVEV (reference sequence). Trimming took off 2 bases at V and 3 bases at J, with 11 bases between the two ends. With respect to this clone: Its target is unknown.

Both 60 Vbeta primers and 13 Jbeta primers went into the PCR. The repertoire was sequenced with immunoSEQ multiplex PCR; TCRdb's copy has only in-frame clones and lacks some. The table has approximately 120,000 clones, around 77% seen once; the top ten hold more than 0.95%. This receptor was taken from a man in his fifties or sixties in good health and CMV-seronegative. J is TRBJ1-5 and V is TRBV27, with unresolved D. The sequenced material came from PBMCs. The CDR3, as DNA: TGTGCCAGCAGTTTAGCGGCCACGATCAATCAGCCCCAGCATTTT. This translates into CASSLAATINQPQHF.